A single sample is the source of the 30 T cell receptor beta chains below, sequenced in a study of T cells after yellow fever vaccination. TCRdb analysed the 5' RACE reads with MiXCR anew, one entry per CDR3 protein. Of a few hundred thousand distinct CDR3 sequences in the sample, around 6.8% were seen once. The sample consisted of PBMCs, taken around 45 days after the first yellow fever vaccination. All receptors derive from a man aged 18 to 29 who received the YFV17D yellow fever vaccine.

This clonotype appeared a few times. The V gene is TRBV4-3, the J gene TRBJ1-2; no clear D gene. The CDR3 has 15 residues. V lost 0 bases to trimming and J lost 3 bases, with 11 bases between them. CDR1 is LGHNA, CDR2 YSLEER, per germline. The CDR3 here is CASSQDKLPYYGYTF. The CDR3 region has the DNA TGCGCCAGCAGCCAAGATAAACTACCGTACTATGGCTACACCTTC.

This clonotype has a handful of counts. The chain carries TRBV4-1 and TRBJ2-3; D call uncertain. CDR3 size: 16 residues. The germline V gene has CDR1 MGHRA and CDR2 YSYEKL. Trimming removed 4 bases at V and 1 base at J, with 15 bases between. The CDR3 sequence is CASSPRLGRGTDTQYF. CDR3 sequence (DNA): TGCGCCAGCAGCCCGCGGCTGGGTAGGGGCACAGATACGCAGTATTTT.

Many counts were recorded for this clonotype. The chain employs TRBV7-9 and TRBJ2-2, with unresolved D. The CDR3 covers 15 residues. Germline V CDR1 and CDR2: SEHNR, FQNEAQ (reference sequence). Deletions cut 0 bases from V and 5 bases from J, with 10 bases between. The DNA for the CDR3 is TGTGCCAGCAGCTTAGCCGAAGAAAGGACCGGGGAGCTGTTTTTT. Protein: CASSLAEERTGELFF.

This clonotype was seen only a few times. The CDR3 DNA follows: TGTGCCAGCAGCTCGGCGGGAGGGGAGGGTGAAGCTTTCTTT. Translating it yields CASSSAGGEGEAFF. This rearrangement joins TRBV7-9 to TRBJ1-1, with a tentative D call TRBD1 (5 bases). Trimming left V 4 bases short and J 7 bases short, with 16 bases between. Germline V gives CDR1 SEHNR, CDR2 FQNEAQ (reference sequence). This CDR3 has 14 residues.

This clonotype was seen more than once but under ten times. The rearrangement uses TRBV5-1 and TRBJ2-7; 7 bases fit TRBD1. The germline gives CDR1 SGHRS, CDR2 YFSETQ. The length of the CDR3 is 13 residues. The V segment lost 4 bases and the J segment 3 bases; nucleotides outside the gene matches: 4. CDR3 DNA: TGCGCCAGCAGCAAGGGACAGAACTACGAGCAGTACGTC. Protein sequence: CASSKGQNYEQYV.

This clonotype was found a few times. This chain connects TRBV3-1 to TRBJ2-1; D could derive from TRBD1 or TRBD2 (5 bases each). The germline V gene encodes CDR1 LGHDT and CDR2 YNNKEL (reference sequence). The ends were cut back, 4 bases at V and 0 bases at J, with 25 bases in the middle. The CDR3 runs to 20 residues. The CDR3 reads CASSPPIRILGDGSYNEQFF. The CDR3, as DNA: TGTGCCAGCAGCCCTCCGATACGGATCCTCGGGGACGGCTCCTACAATGAGCAGTTCTTC.

This clonotype was observed a handful of times. This chain links TRBV9 with TRBJ2-6, with a tentative D call TRBD1 (6 bases). The V and J ends lost 3 bases and 0 bases respectively, with 16 bases between them. The CDR3 contains 18 residues. Germline CDR1 SGDLS, CDR2 YYNGEE. CDR3 DNA: TGTGCCAGCAGCGATCGCCCAGGGGCTCCCTCTGGGGCCAACGTCCTGACTTTC. The encoded protein is CASSDRPGAPSGANVLTF.

This clonotype was recorded a few times. This chain connects TRBV2 to TRBJ2-7; 9 nucleotides match TRBD1. Germline V gene data show CDR1 as SNHLY and CDR2 as FYNNEI. This CDR3 is 14 amino acids long. V was pared by 7 bases and J by 0 bases, with 4 bases of the junction left unmatched. The CDR3: CASKRDRDSYEQYF. The CDR3 nucleotides are TGTGCCAGCAAACGGGACAGGGACTCCTACGAGCAGTACTTC.

This clonotype occurred many times. This chain joins TRBV12-3 or TRBV12-4 and TRBJ1-5, with D unresolved. V lost 4 bases and J 7 bases, leaving 8 bases between the germline ends. This CDR3 comprises 12 residues. CDR3 amino acids: CASSSLGQPQHF. DNA for the CDR3: TGTGCCAGCAGTTCCCTCGGCCAGCCCCAGCATTTT.

This clonotype was counted a few times. This rearrangement joins TRBV10-3 to TRBJ1-3; D gene unclear. The CDR3 has 13 residues. V was cut by 11 bases and J by 2 bases, with 13 bases left in between. CDR1 and CDR2 (germline): ENHRY, SYGVKD. CDR3 DNA: TGTGCCTCCGAGGACGGTACTGGAAACACCATATATTTT. It encodes CASEDGTGNTIYF.

The table lists this clonotype with a few counts. The chain carries TRBV9 and TRBJ1-2; TRBD1 is a possible D gene (6 bases). The CDR3 totals 14 residues. Germline CDR1 is SGDLS and CDR2 is YYNGEE. The V end lost 4 bases, the J end lost 8 bases, and 18 bases lay between the germline ends. CDR3 residues: CASSTRALRGGYTF. CDR3 coding DNA: TGTGCCAGCAGCACCCGGGCTCTCAGGGGCGGCTACACCTTC.

This rearrangement joins TRBV7-2 to TRBJ2-3; D uncertain. CDR3 length: 15 amino acids. Looked up from germline, CDR1 is SGHTA and CDR2 is FQGNSA. The germline V and J ends were trimmed by 5 bases and 2 bases, with 14 bases remaining between them. The CDR3 nucleotides read TGTGCCAGCAGCCTACCGTGGACCGACACAGATACGCAGTATTTT. Encoded protein: CASSLPWTDTDTQYF.

This clonotype was counted ten times or more. CDR3 in amino acids: CASSLALGWTPRFF. The CDR3 DNA sequence: TGTGCCAGCAGCTTAGCACTTGGCTGGACCCCGAGGTTCTTC. J is TRBJ2-1 and V is TRBV7-9; D gene ambiguous. V was clipped by 0 bases and J by 15 bases, with 18 bases between them. Germline lookup yields CDR1 SEHNR and CDR2 FQNEAQ (reference sequence). The CDR3 is 14 amino acids.

The V and J genes are TRBV7-2 and TRBJ1-5; D not resolved. The CDR3 has 14 amino acids. Germline loops: CDR1 SGHTA, CDR2 FQGNSA. V was pared by 5 bases and J by 9 bases, with 17 bases between. The CDR3 sequence is CASSPTREWRPQHF. The CDR3 DNA reads TGTGCCAGCAGCCCAACGAGGGAGTGGAGGCCCCAGCATTTT.

This clonotype has just a few counts. The J gene is TRBJ2-7, the V gene TRBV20-1; 7 nucleotides match TRBD1. CDR3 length: 12 amino acids. V shed 6 bases and J 3 bases; nucleotides not matched to a gene: 5. The germline gives CDR1 DFQATT, CDR2 SNEGSKA (reference sequence). CDR3 amino acids: CSAGTASYEQYF. The DNA of the CDR3 is TGCAGTGCAGGGACAGCGAGCTACGAGCAGTACTTC.

The chain links TRBV11-3 to TRBJ2-2; D is possibly TRBD1 (6 bases). Trimming left V 2 bases short and J 10 bases short, with 11 bases between. The CDR3 spans 13 residues. Germline V CDR1 and CDR2: SGHNT, YENEEA. The CDR3 sequence: CASSLWAGEELFF. The CDR3 nucleotides are TGTGCCAGCAGCTTATGGGCAGGGGAGGAGCTGTTTTTT.

This chain uses TRBV5-4 with TRBJ1-1; no clear D. Germline V gene data show CDR1 as SGHNT and CDR2 as YYREEE (reference sequence). V lost 3 bases to trimming and J lost 3 bases, with 18 bases between them. There are 16 residues in the CDR3. The CDR3 DNA is TGTGCCAGCAGCTCGGGAGTCGGAGCGGGCGACACTGAAGCTTTCTTT. This sequence encodes CASSSGVGAGDTEAFF.

This chain uses TRBV28 with TRBJ2-2; tentative D call: TRBD1 (6 bases). This CDR3 region has 15 residues. Trimming shortened V by 11 bases and J by 0 bases, and 16 bases separated the two germline ends. Germline V gene lookup returns CDR1 MDHEN and CDR2 SYDVKM. The CDR3 reads CAPRDGQPNTGELFF. CDR3 sequence (DNA): TGTGCCCCCAGAGACGGACAGCCGAACACCGGGGAGCTGTTTTTT.

This clonotype was recorded a few times. The V gene is TRBV7-2, the J gene TRBJ2-5, with TRBD2 as a possible D gene (6 bases). V lost 7 bases and J 5 bases, leaving 14 bases between the germline ends. The length of the CDR3 is 13 residues. Per the germline V gene, CDR1 is SGHTA and CDR2 is FQGNSA. The CDR3 nucleotides are TGTGCCAGCAACCCCGGGGGATTGGAGACCCAGTACTTC. This encodes CASNPGGLETQYF. Full variable domain (rest looked up from reference TRBV7-2 and TRBJ2-5): GAGVSQSPSNKVTEKGKDVELRCDPISGHTALYWYRQSLGQGLEFLIYFQGNSAPDKSGLPSDRFSAERTGGSVSTLTIQRTQQEDSAVYLCASNPGGLETQYFGPGTRLLVL.

This clonotype was recorded a few times. The chain links TRBV7-9 to TRBJ2-5; D perhaps matches TRBD1 (6 bases). This CDR3 region has 14 residues. Trimming left V 3 bases short and J 4 bases short, with 12 bases between. The V gene's germline CDR1 is SEHNR and CDR2 FQNEAQ (reference sequence). The DNA of the CDR3 is TGTGCCAGCAGCTTCCCGGCAGGGGCAGAGACCCAGTACTTC. Its translation: CASSFPAGAETQYF.

This clonotype has just a few counts. The chain couples TRBV24-1 to TRBJ2-1; 8 nucleotides align to TRBD2. With V trimmed by 6 bases and J by 2 bases, 5 bases remained unmatched. CDR1 is KGHDR and CDR2 is SFDVKD in the germline V gene. There are 15 residues in the CDR3. In nucleotides, the CDR3 is TGTGCCACCAGTATCGGGGGGGGCCCCTACAATGAGCAGTTCTTC. Protein product: CATSIGGGPYNEQFF.

This clonotype was seen a handful of times. The chain links TRBV10-2 to TRBJ1-2; D is ambiguous. This CDR3 is 14 amino acids long. CDR1 WSHSY and CDR2 SAAADI come from the germline V gene. The V end was cut by 3 bases, the J end by 0 bases, with 8 bases between. Here the CDR3 reads CASSDRTSNYGYTF. In DNA form, the CDR3 reads TGCGCCAGCAGTGACCGGACCTCTAACTATGGCTACACCTTC.

This clonotype was observed a handful of times. The rearrangement joins TRBV5-6 to TRBJ1-1; possibly TRBD1 for D (5 bases). Germline values: CDR1 SGHDT, CDR2 YYEEEE. Trimming shortened V by 4 bases and J by 7 bases, and 26 bases separated the two germline ends. The CDR3 is made up of 17 amino acids. The chain's CDR3 is CASSPEVYGGSGGEAFF. CDR3 in DNA: TGTGCCAGCAGCCCAGAAGTTTATGGGGGATCGGGCGGTGAAGCTTTCTTT. The complete variable domain, with remaining parts taken from reference TRBV5-6 and TRBJ1-1, reads DAGVTQSPTHLIKTRGQQVTLRCSPKSGHDTVSWYQQALGQGPQFIFQYYEEEERQRGNFPDRFSGHQFPNYSSELNVNALLLGDSALYLCASSPEVYGGSGGEAFFGQGTRLTVV.

The CDR3 sequence: CASSLVGLSVSEQYF. CDR3 nucleotide sequence: TGTGCCAGCAGCTTAGTAGGACTCTCGGTTAGCGAGCAGTACTTC. The chain is built from TRBV7-9 and TRBJ2-7; D might be TRBD2 (5 bases). Germline values: CDR1 SEHNR, CDR2 FQNEAQ (reference sequence). This CDR3 region has 15 residues. Deletions cut 1 base from V and 6 bases from J, with 16 bases between. Full variable domain (rest looked up from reference TRBV7-9 and TRBJ2-7): DTGVSQNPRHKITKRGQNVTFRCDPISEHNRLYWYRQTLGQGPEFLTYFQNEAQLEKSRLLSDRFSAERPKGSFSTLEIQRTEQGDSAMYLCASSLVGLSVSEQYFGPGTRLTVT.

The chain couples TRBV7-2 to TRBJ2-1; 9 bases fit TRBD1. V lost 5 bases, J lost 7 bases, and 6 bases stayed unmatched. The length of the CDR3 is 14 residues. Per the germline V gene, CDR1 is SGHTA and CDR2 is FQGNSA. The CDR3 spells CASSPGQGKNEQFF. The CDR3 DNA follows: TGTGCCAGCAGCCCCGGACAGGGGAAGAATGAGCAGTTCTTC. Based on the CDR3 plus reference TRBV7-2 and TRBJ2-1, the full variable domain is GAGVSQSPSNKVTEKGKDVELRCDPISGHTALYWYRQSLGQGLEFLIYFQGNSAPDKSGLPSDRFSAERTGGSVSTLTIQRTQQEDSAVYLCASSPGQGKNEQFFGPGTRLTVL.

This clonotype occurred a few times. The chain recombines TRBV13 with TRBJ2-3; D might be TRBD1 (5 bases). V lost 6 bases to trimming and J lost 3 bases, with 19 bases between them. CDR1 and CDR2 from the germline V gene are PRHDT and FYEKMQ (reference sequence). This CDR3 region has 16 residues. This CDR3 is CASSQTGQGATDTQYF. The DNA of the CDR3 is TGTGCCAGCAGTCAGACCGGCCAAGGGGCTACAGATACGCAGTATTTT.

The CDR3 reads CASSLTPGGEQYV. The CDR3 coding sequence is TGTGCCAGCAGTTTAACCCCGGGGGGGGAGCAGTACGTC. This rearrangement joins TRBV12-3 or TRBV12-4 to TRBJ2-7, with 8 nucleotides matching TRBD2. The CDR3 is 13 residues long. V shed 2 bases and J 7 bases; nucleotides not matched to a gene: 4.

This clonotype occurred a few times. The chain employs TRBV30 and TRBJ2-7; TRBD2 might be the D (6 bases). From germline, CDR1 is GTSNPN and CDR2 SVGIG (reference sequence). Trimming removed 6 bases at V and 0 bases at J, with 15 bases between. CDR3 length: 14 amino acids. In nucleotides, the CDR3 is TGTGCCTGCGTACCACTACTAGCCTCCTACGAGCAGTACTTC. It specifies CACVPLLASYEQYF.

The chain carries TRBV10-3 and TRBJ1-6, with a possible D match to TRBD1 (5 bases). V was cut by 2 bases and J by 5 bases, with 10 bases left in between. This CDR3 has 15 amino acids. Germline V CDR1 and CDR2: ENHRY, SYGVKD. The CDR3 protein is CAISERQNDNSPLHF. The CDR3 coding sequence is TGTGCCATCAGTGAGAGACAGAACGATAATTCACCCCTCCACTTT.

This clonotype showed up just a few times. DNA of the CDR3: TGCAGTGCTAGTAAGGTGACTGAAGCTTTCTTT. Protein: CSASKVTEAFF. V usage is TRBV20-1 and J usage is TRBJ1-1; D is unclear. The germline gives CDR1 DFQATT, CDR2 SNEGSKA (reference sequence). Trimming left V 3 bases short and J 5 bases short, with 7 bases between. The CDR3 sequence is 11 residues long.